These 10 T cell receptor beta chains originate from one sample sequenced in a study of identical twins. A single record per CDR3 protein comes from TCRdb applying MiXCR to the 5' RACE reads. The table shows about 160,000 distinct CDR3 sequences, with approximately 4% occurring only once. Sequenced: memory T cells sorted from blood. The origin of the receptors is a man aged 18 to 35 in good health.

There are many counts of this clonotype. This rearrangement joins TRBV4-3 to TRBJ2-2; 11 nucleotides align to TRBD2. The CDR3 is 17 amino acids. Trimming removed 4 bases from V and 8 bases from J; junction bases left unmatched: 12. CDR1 is LGHNA, CDR2 YSLEER, per germline. In DNA, the CDR3 is TGCGCCAGCAGCCCCTCTTTACTAGCGGGAGTAAAGGGGGAGCTGTTTTTT. It yields the protein CASSPSLLAGVKGELFF.

There are a few counts of this clonotype. The chain is built from TRBV2 and TRBJ2-3, with D perhaps TRBD1 (6 bases). The germline gives CDR1 SNHLY, CDR2 FYNNEI. This CDR3 has 14 residues. Trimming pared 7 bases from V and 3 bases from J, leaving 14 bases between. The CDR3 DNA is TGTGCCAGCACCGCGGTAGGGGGTACAGATACGCAGTATTTT. Translation: CASTAVGGTDTQYF.

This clonotype has at least ten counts. J is TRBJ2-7 and V is TRBV28; 12 nucleotides line up with TRBD1. Germline V gene sequence: CDR1 MDHEN, CDR2 SYDVKM. The junction had 5 bases not matched to a gene; V was cut back by 2 bases and J by 3 bases. The CDR3 is made up of 16 amino acids. The chain's CDR3 is CASSLGGQGAYYEQYF. The CDR3 bases are TGTGCCAGCAGTTTAGGGGGACAGGGGGCGTACTACGAGCAGTACTTC.

This clonotype was observed many times. V usage is TRBV15 and J usage is TRBJ2-5; D unresolved. This CDR3 comprises 16 residues. V shed 3 bases and J shed 1 base, with 15 bases lying between them. Looked up from germline, CDR1 is LNHNV and CDR2 is YYDKDF (reference sequence). This chain's CDR3 is CATSSDTRVLQETQYF. CDR3 in DNA: TGTGCCACCAGCAGCGACACAAGGGTCCTCCAAGAGACCCAGTACTTC.

DNA for the CDR3: TGTGCCAGTAGTATGCGCGGGACGCGGGTGGATGAGCAGTTCTTC. It is translated as CASSMRGTRVDEQFF. The chain couples TRBV19 to TRBJ2-1; D perhaps matches TRBD2 (6 bases). V lost 3 bases to trimming and J lost 8 bases, with 17 bases between them. Germline V gene sequence: CDR1 LNHDA, CDR2 SQIVND (reference sequence). The CDR3 runs to 15 residues.

The table lists this clonotype with many counts. V gene TRBV20-1 combines with J gene TRBJ2-2, with a weak D call TRBD2 (6 bases). Germline CDR1 is DFQATT and CDR2 is SNEGSKA (reference sequence). This CDR3 comprises 15 residues. Trimming shortened V by 5 bases and J by 8 bases, and 21 bases separated the two germline ends. The CDR3 here is CSAPSLTSPSGELFF. The DNA for the CDR3 is TGCAGTGCTCCTTCCCTCACTAGCCCGAGTGGGGAGCTGTTTTTT.

This clonotype was found many times. This chain joins TRBV7-2 and TRBJ2-3; weak D call: TRBD1 (6 bases). The CDR3 runs to 13 residues. The germline gives CDR1 SGHTA, CDR2 FQGNSA. Trimming removed 4 bases from V and 4 bases from J, with 9 bases in between. The DNA of the CDR3 is TGTGCCAGCAGCTCGACAGGTTCAGATACGCAGTATTTT. Its translation: CASSSTGSDTQYF.

This clonotype was counted many times. The chain joins TRBV12-3 or TRBV12-4 to TRBJ2-3; 7 positions match TRBD2. Germline trimming cut 5 bases from V and 2 bases from J; bases unmatched to any gene: 7. This CDR3 is built from 15 residues. CDR3 in amino acids: CASSRTRSYTDTQYF. The CDR3, as DNA: TGTGCCAGCAGTCGGACTAGATCCTACACAGATACGCAGTATTTT.

The chain recombines TRBV2 with TRBJ2-1; TRBD2 might be the D (6 bases). Trimming left V 6 bases short and J 5 bases short, with 14 bases between. CDR3 size: 14 residues. Looked up from germline, CDR1 is SNHLY and CDR2 is FYNNEI. The CDR3 region has the DNA TGTGCCAGCAGGACTAGACAGACGGACAATGAGCAGTTCTTC. Protein product: CASRTRQTDNEQFF. The variable domain in full, completed from reference TRBV2 and TRBJ2-1, reads EPEVTQTPSHQVTQMGQEVILRCVPISNHLYFYWYRQILGQKVEFLVSFYNNEISEKSEIFDDQFSVERPDGSNFTLKIRSTKLEDSAMYFCASRTRQTDNEQFFGPGTRLTVL.

This clonotype was recorded at least ten times. V and J are TRBV6-2 or TRBV6-3 and TRBJ2-1; D is unclear. The V gene lost 4 bases and the J gene lost 7 bases, with 11 bases spanning the gap. The germline V gene encodes CDR1 MNHEY and CDR2 SVGEGT. The CDR3 is 13 residues long. The CDR3: CASSSPNGNEQFF. CDR3 DNA: TGTGCCAGCAGTTCTCCGAACGGGAATGAGCAGTTCTTC.